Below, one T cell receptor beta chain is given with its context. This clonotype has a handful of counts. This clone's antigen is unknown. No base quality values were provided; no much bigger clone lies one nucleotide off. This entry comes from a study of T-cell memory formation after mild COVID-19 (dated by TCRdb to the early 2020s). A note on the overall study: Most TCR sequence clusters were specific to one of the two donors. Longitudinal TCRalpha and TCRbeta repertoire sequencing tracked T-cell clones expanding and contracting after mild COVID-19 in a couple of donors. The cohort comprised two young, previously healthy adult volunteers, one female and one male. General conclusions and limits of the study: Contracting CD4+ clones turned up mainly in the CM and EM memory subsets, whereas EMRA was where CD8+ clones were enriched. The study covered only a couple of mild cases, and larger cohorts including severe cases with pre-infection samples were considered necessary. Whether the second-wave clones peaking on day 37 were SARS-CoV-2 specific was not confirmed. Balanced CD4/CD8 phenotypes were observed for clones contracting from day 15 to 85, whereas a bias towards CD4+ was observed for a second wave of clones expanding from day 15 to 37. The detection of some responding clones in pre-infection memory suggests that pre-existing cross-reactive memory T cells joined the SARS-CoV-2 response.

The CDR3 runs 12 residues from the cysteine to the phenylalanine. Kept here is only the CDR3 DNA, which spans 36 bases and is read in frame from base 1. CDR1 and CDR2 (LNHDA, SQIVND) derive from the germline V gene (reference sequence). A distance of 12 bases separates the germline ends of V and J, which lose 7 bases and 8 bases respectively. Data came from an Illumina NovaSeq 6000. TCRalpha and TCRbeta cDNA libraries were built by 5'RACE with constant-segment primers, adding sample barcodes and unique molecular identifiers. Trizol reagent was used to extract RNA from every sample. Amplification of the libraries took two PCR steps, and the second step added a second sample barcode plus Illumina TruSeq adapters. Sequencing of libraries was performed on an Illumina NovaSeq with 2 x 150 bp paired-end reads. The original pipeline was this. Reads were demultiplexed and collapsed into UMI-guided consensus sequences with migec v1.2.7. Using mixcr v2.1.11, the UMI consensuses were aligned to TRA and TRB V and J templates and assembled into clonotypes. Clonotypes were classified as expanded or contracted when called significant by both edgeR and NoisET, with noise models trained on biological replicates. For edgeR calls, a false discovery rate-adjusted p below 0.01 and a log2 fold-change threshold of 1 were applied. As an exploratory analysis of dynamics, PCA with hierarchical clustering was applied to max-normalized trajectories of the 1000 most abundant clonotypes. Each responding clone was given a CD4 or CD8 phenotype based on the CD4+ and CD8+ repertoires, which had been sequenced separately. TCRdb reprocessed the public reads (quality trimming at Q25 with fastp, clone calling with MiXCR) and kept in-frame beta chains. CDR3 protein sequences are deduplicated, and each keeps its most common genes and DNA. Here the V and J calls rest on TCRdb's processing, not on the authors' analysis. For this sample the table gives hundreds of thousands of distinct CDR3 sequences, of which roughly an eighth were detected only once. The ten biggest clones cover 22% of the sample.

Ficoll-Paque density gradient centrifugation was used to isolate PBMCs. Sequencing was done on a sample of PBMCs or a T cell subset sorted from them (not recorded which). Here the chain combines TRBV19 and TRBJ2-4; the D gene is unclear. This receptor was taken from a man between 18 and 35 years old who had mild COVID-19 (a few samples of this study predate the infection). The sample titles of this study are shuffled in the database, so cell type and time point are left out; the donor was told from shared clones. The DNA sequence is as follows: TGTGCCAGTACGTCAAAAAGGGACATTCAGTACTTC. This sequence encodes CASTSKRDIQYF.